A selection of T cell receptor beta chains follows, all from one sample in a study of OX40 agonist ivuxolimab in advanced cancers. TCRdb's copy holds only in-frame clones and misses some; the assay was immunoSEQ multiplex PCR. The repertoire holds 25,000 to 40,000 clones, with 80% to 90% as singletons. The specimen was CD4+ or CD8+ T cells sorted from blood, collected in a trial of the OX40 agonist ivuxolimab. These receptors were collected from an adult with an advanced solid tumor such as melanoma, head and neck, liver or kidney cancer. Each CDR3 is given with its conserved first and last residue. The D gene is left open where the match is weak. Rows may omit the clone size; those that give it use once, few, many or a size class.

CDR3 protein | CDR3 DNA | J gene | D gene | V gene | clone size
CSVGSQTYGYTF | TGCAGCGTTGGTTCTCAGACCTATGGCTACACCTTC | TRBJ1-2 | NA | TRBV29-1 | NA
CASRGLGQGDQPQHF | TGTGCCAGCAGGGGACTCGGACAGGGTGATCAGCCCCAGCATTTT | TRBJ1-5 | TRBD1 | TRBV6-6 | NA
CASSVGDRGAYEQYF | TGTGCCAGCAGCGTAGGAGACAGGGGGGCCTACGAGCAGTACTTC | TRBJ2-7 | TRBD1 | TRBV9 | NA
CASSNRGYNEQFF | TGTGCCAGCAGTAACAGGGGATACAATGAGCAGTTCTTC | TRBJ2-1 | TRBD1 | TRBV2 | NA
CASSARTFSYEQYF | TGTGCCAGTAGTGCCCGGACATTCTCCTACGAGCAGTACTTC | TRBJ2-7 | NA | TRBV19 | NA
CSVAGGTYEQYF | TGCAGCGTTGCAGGGGGCACCTACGAGCAGTACTTC | TRBJ2-7 | TRBD1 | TRBV29-1 | NA
CASSPWGGDTQYF | TGTGCCAGCAGCCCCTGGGGCGGAGATACGCAGTATTTT | TRBJ2-3 | NA | TRBV7-9 | NA
CATSSGDWADTQYF | TGTGCCACCAGCAGTGGTGATTGGGCAGATACGCAGTATTTT | TRBJ2-3 | NA | TRBV15 | few
CASSWARETQYF | TGTGCCAGCAGTTGGGCCCGGGAGACCCAGTACTTC | TRBJ2-5 | NA | TRBV2 | NA
CASSLARGTYEKLFF | TGTGCCAGCAGCTTAGCGAGGGGGACATATGAAAAACTGTTTTTT | TRBJ1-4 | NA | TRBV7-9 | NA
CASSSFQFSGANVLTF | TGTGCCAGCAGTTCCTTTCAGTTCTCTGGGGCCAACGTCCTGACTTTC | TRBJ2-6 | NA | TRBV2 | NA
CASSPGQKNQPQHF | TGTGCCAGCAGCCCGGGACAGAAGAATCAGCCCCAGCATTTT | TRBJ1-5 | TRBD1 | TRBV5-6 | NA
CASSFQGGGQYF | TGTGCCAGCAGTTTTCAAGGGGGCGGGCAGTACTTC | TRBJ2-7 | TRBD1 | TRBV27 | NA
CASKVNEQFF | TGTGCCAGCAAGGTCAATGAGCAGTTCTTC | TRBJ2-1 | NA | TRBV2 | NA
CASESLPSGAFF | TGTGCCAGCGAATCCCTGCCTTCGGGGGCTTTCTTT | TRBJ1-1 | NA | TRBV6-6 | NA
CASSEALTGSYF | TGTGCCAGCAGTGAAGCCCTTACGGGCTCGTACTTC | TRBJ2-4 | NA | TRBV2 | NA
CATSRRASSRGNEQFF | TGTGCCACCAGCAGGAGGGCTAGCTCACGCGGAAATGAGCAGTTCTTC | TRBJ2-1 | NA | TRBV15 | NA
CASSDQGFEQYF | TGTGCCAGCAGTGATCAGGGATTTGAGCAGTACTTC | TRBJ2-7 | NA | TRBV2 | NA
CASSRRGEKLFF | TGTGCCAGCAGCCGACGAGGGGAAAAACTGTTTTTT | TRBJ1-4 | NA | TRBV5-4 | NA
CASSLGTSGSSYNEQFF | TGCGCCAGCAGCTTAGGGACTAGCGGGAGCTCCTACAATGAGCAGTTCTTC | TRBJ2-1 | TRBD2 | TRBV5-1 | NA
CASSATGVPYEQYF | TGTGCCAGCAGTGCTACGGGAGTCCCCTACGAGCAGTACTTC | TRBJ2-7 | NA | TRBV6-5 | once
CASSLSGEQPQHF | TGCGCCAGCAGCTTGAGCGGGGAGCAGCCCCAGCATTTT | TRBJ1-5 | NA | TRBV5-1 | NA
CSVGVLASPYNEQFF | TGCAGCGTTGGTGTCCTAGCGAGCCCCTACAATGAGCAGTTCTTC | TRBJ2-1 | NA | TRBV29-1 | NA
CASSVEGMNTEAFF | TGTGCCAGCAGTGTGGAGGGCATGAACACTGAAGCTTTCTTT | TRBJ1-1 | NA | TRBV2 | once
CASSEGRGLSYGYTF | TGTGCCAGCAGTGAGGGGCGGGGGCTCAGCTATGGCTACACCTTC | TRBJ1-2 | NA | TRBV6-1 | NA
CAVKGGMTNANTGELFF | TGTGCCGTTAAGGGGGGTATGACGAACGCGAACACCGGGGAGCTGTTTTTT | TRBJ2-2 | NA | TRBV11-2 | NA
CASSPGRVAYNEQFF | TGTGCCAGCTCACCGGGACGGGTAGCCTACAATGAGCAGTTCTTC | TRBJ2-1 | NA | TRBV18 | NA
CASSRPSGVGGELFF | TGTGCCAGCAGCCGGCCTAGCGGGGTGGGCGGGGAGCTGTTTTTT | TRBJ2-2 | TRBD2 | TRBV28 | NA
CSVTEANYGYTF | TGCAGCGTCACCGAAGCTAACTATGGCTACACCTTC | TRBJ1-2 | NA | TRBV29-1 | few
CATGPESRSSYNEQFF | TGTGCCACCGGCCCCGAATCACGCAGCTCCTACAATGAGCAGTTCTTC | TRBJ2-1 | NA | TRBV15 | once
CASRSGGREKLFF | TGTGCCAGCAGGAGTGGAGGGCGTGAAAAACTGTTTTTT | TRBJ1-4 | NA | TRBV28 | NA
CASSPRQGAGELFF | TGTGCCAGCAGCCCCCGACAGGGGGCCGGGGAGCTGTTTTTT | TRBJ2-2 | TRBD1 | TRBV11-3 | NA
CASSTGVGGEKLFF | TGTGCCAGCAGTACAGGGGTGGGGGGTGAAAAACTGTTTTTT | TRBJ1-4 | TRBD1 | TRBV6-1 | NA
CASSDPAQARSYNEQFF | TGTGCCAGCAGTGATCCCGCTCAGGCTCGCTCCTACAATGAGCAGTTCTTC | TRBJ2-1 | NA | TRBV6-1 | NA
CASSQTGGGYTF | TGTGCCAGCAGTCAGACGGGCGGCGGCTACACCTTC | TRBJ1-2 | NA | TRBV11-2 | NA
CASSESDTEAFF | TGCGCCAGCAGTGAGTCAGACACTGAAGCTTTCTTT | TRBJ1-1 | NA | TRBV10-1 | NA
CASSEKGRTDTQYF | TGTGCCAGCAGTGAAAAGGGGCGCACAGATACGCAGTATTTT | TRBJ2-3 | NA | TRBV2 | NA
CASSLIPGTEAFF | TGTGCCAGCAGCCTAATACCGGGAACTGAAGCTTTCTTT | TRBJ1-1 | NA | TRBV14 | NA
CASSVVAGTDTQYF | TGTGCCAGCAGCGTAGTAGCGGGCACAGATACGCAGTATTTT | TRBJ2-3 | NA | TRBV9 | NA
CASSLGGGRTSGNEQFF | TGTGCCAGCAGTTTAGGGGGCGGGAGGACTTCCGGCAATGAGCAGTTCTTC | TRBJ2-1 | TRBD2 | TRBV28 | NA
CASSLADRSTDTQYF | TGCGCCAGCAGCCTGGCGGACAGAAGCACAGATACGCAGTATTTT | TRBJ2-3 | NA | TRBV5-1 | NA
CASSDVSPEAFF | TGTGCCAGCAGTGACGTCAGTCCTGAAGCTTTCTTT | TRBJ1-1 | NA | TRBV6-4 | NA
CASSPWTGGRLRSSYEQYF | TGTGCCAGCAGTCCATGGACAGGGGGCCGCCTCAGATCCTCCTACGAGCAGTACTTC | TRBJ2-7 | TRBD1 | TRBV28 | NA
CASSWWTDGNTIYF | TGCGCCAGCAGCTGGTGGACAGATGGAAACACCATATATTTT | TRBJ1-3 | NA | TRBV5-1 | NA
CASSLILSRNSPLHF | TGTGCCAGCAGTTTAATCCTCTCGAGGAATTCACCCCTCCACTTT | TRBJ1-6 | NA | TRBV28 | NA